A selection of T cell receptor beta chains follows, all from one sample in a study of pediatric ulcerative colitis. Repertoires were generated with immunoSEQ multiplex PCR, while TCRdb's copy carries only in-frame clones and drops some. Of roughly 18,000 clones in the sample, 74% were seen once. Sequencing was performed on gut tissue. All receptors come from a boy aged 5-17 years with moderate ulcerative colitis. Each CDR3 is given with its conserved first and last residue. D genes are given only for firm matches. Not all rows give a size; the values are once, few, many and, for expanded clones, a class.

V gene	D gene	clone size	J gene	CDR3 protein	CDR3 DNA
TRBV18	-	once	TRBJ1-1	CASSPNKGTRNTEAFF	TGTGCCAGCTCCCCTAATAAGGGGACGAGGAACACTGAAGCTTTCTTT
TRBV29-1	-	-	TRBJ1-1	CSVGDFRRARTEAFF	TGCAGCGTAGGGGATTTTCGACGGGCGAGGACTGAAGCTTTCTTT
TRBV4-3	-	-	TRBJ1-2	CASSQDRLGDYGYTF	TGCGCCAGCAGCCAAGACCGTCTGGGGGACTATGGCTACACCTTC
TRBV14	-	-	TRBJ1-2	CASSQLGGNYGYTF	TGTGCCAGCAGCCAACTTGGGGGGAACTATGGCTACACCTTC
TRBV5-1	-	-	TRBJ2-3	CASSLGAGVADTQYF	TGCGCCAGCAGCTTGGGGGCAGGGGTGGCAGATACGCAGTATTTT
TRBV4-1	-	-	TRBJ1-2	CASSQTANYGYTF	TGCGCCAGCAGCCAGACAGCTAACTATGGCTACACCTTC
TRBV7-3	-	medium-sized	TRBJ2-2	CASSSSAGELFF	TGTGCCAGCAGCTCCTCAGCCGGGGAGCTGTTTTTT
TRBV5-4	-	-	TRBJ1-2	CASSLAANYGYTF	TGTGCCAGCAGCTTGGCAGCGAACTATGGCTACACCTTC
TRBV5-8	-	-	TRBJ2-7	CASSLWPGPTYEQYF	TGTGCCAGCAGCTTGTGGCCAGGCCCAACCTACGAGCAGTACTTC
TRBV15	-	-	TRBJ1-1	CATSRGTSGTPRVAFF	TGTGCCACCAGCAGAGGGACATCAGGGACGCCTAGAGTAGCTTTCTTT